Below, 27 T cell receptor beta chains from the same sample are listed, as sequenced in a study of tumor T cells in aggressive B-cell lymphoma. Using immunoSEQ multiplex PCR, the repertoire was profiled, and TCRdb retains in-frame clones only, with some absent. The repertoire holds approximately 1,600 clones, with 93% as singletons. The sample comprised tumor tissue. The origin of the receptors is an adult with diffuse large B cell lymphoma.

The rearrangement uses TRBV9 and TRBJ1-2; possibly TRBD1 for D (5 bases). This CDR3 spans 15 amino acids. Trimming cost V 0 bases and J 4 bases, with 13 bases left between them. The germline gives CDR1 SGDLS, CDR2 YYNGEE. CDR3 nucleotides: TGTGCCAGCAGCGTAGGACAGTCAAATTCCTATGGCTACACCTTC. Translation: CASSVGQSNSYGYTF. Full variable domain (outside the CDR3, taken from reference TRBV9 and TRBJ1-2): DSGVTQTPKHLITATGQRVTLRCSPRSGDLSVYWYQQSLDQGLQFLIQYYNGEERAKGNILERFSAQQFPDLHSELNLSSLELGDSALYFCASSVGQSNSYGYTFGSGTRLTVV.

V is TRBV10-2 and J is TRBJ2-1, with a tentative D call TRBD1 (6 bases). The CDR3 consists of 14 residues. V lost 6 bases and J 5 bases, leaving 14 bases between the germline ends. Germline CDR1 WSHSY, CDR2 SAAADI. CDR3 in amino acids: CASRRGIGDNEQFF. DNA of the CDR3: TGCGCCAGCAGAAGGGGGATAGGGGACAATGAGCAGTTCTTC.

The chain uses TRBV28 and TRBJ2-2, with no clear D. This CDR3 comprises 15 residues. The germline V and J ends were trimmed by 3 bases and 6 bases, with 14 bases remaining between them. Germline CDR1 and CDR2: MDHEN and SYDVKM. The CDR3, as DNA: TGTGCCAGCAGTTTTACGGCGGTTAGAGCCGGGGAGCTGTTTTTT. Residues: CASSFTAVRAGELFF.

The V and J genes are TRBV7-3 and TRBJ1-2; a possible D gene is TRBD1 (5 bases). The CDR3 totals 16 residues. Germline V gene lookup returns CDR1 SGHTA and CDR2 FQGTGA. V was clipped by 2 bases and J by 4 bases, with 17 bases between them. DNA for the CDR3: TGTGCCAGCAGCTTAGGTCCCCCAACCGGGGGCTATGGCTACACCTTC. Protein sequence: CASSLGPPTGGYGYTF.

The rearrangement joins TRBV6-6 to TRBJ1-5; 7 nucleotides line up with TRBD1. The CDR3 has 14 amino acids. The V and J ends lost 2 bases and 4 bases, in that order; junction bases with no gene match: 2. Per the germline V gene, CDR1 is MNHNY and CDR2 is SVGAGI (reference sequence). CDR3 loop: CASSYAGGNQPQHF. CDR3 DNA sequence: TGTGCCAGCAGTTACGCAGGGGGGAATCAGCCCCAGCATTTT.

The chain employs TRBV21-1 and TRBJ2-1; the table's D call, TRBD2, was not checked against the DNA. TRBV21-1 is classified as a pseudogene. The CDR3 contains 17 residues. Here the CDR3 reads CASSKPTSGGAFNEQFF. The DNA for the CDR3 is TGTGCCAGCAGCAAGCCGACTAGCGGGGGGGCCTTCAATGAGCAGTTCTTC.

This chain uses TRBV2 with TRBJ2-4; a weak D match, TRBD1 (6 bases). The CDR3 covers 16 residues. V gave up 7 bases and J gave up 0 bases, with 16 bases separating them. Germline-derived CDR1 and CDR2 are SNHLY and FYNNEI. CDR3 coding DNA: TGTGCCAGCATTGGGGGCCGAGGGATAGCCAAAAACATTCAGTACTTC. Its translation is CASIGGRGIAKNIQYF.

On this clone: Other DNA sequences in the sample encode the same CDR3. The chain links TRBV28 to TRBJ2-7; unclear D gene. With 6 bases removed from V and 0 bases from J, the gap between germline ends came to 6 bases. The CDR3 consists of 12 residues. Germline values: CDR1 MDHEN, CDR2 SYDVKM. In DNA, the CDR3 is TGTGCCAGCAGCCTTAGCTCCTACGAGCAGTACTTC. Amino acids: CASSLSSYEQYF.

The chain uses TRBV19 and TRBJ1-3; 7 bases agree with TRBD1. CDR1 is LNHDA, CDR2 SQIVND, per germline (reference sequence). The CDR3 is made up of 14 amino acids. With 6 bases clipped from V and 2 bases from J, the junction kept 4 bases outside the gene matches. The CDR3 bases are TGTGCCAGTAGCCTACAGGGGACTGGAAACACCATATATTTT. It codes for CASSLQGTGNTIYF. The full variable domain, completed using reference TRBV19 and TRBJ1-3, is DGGITQSPKYLFRKEGQNVTLSCEQNLNHDAMYWYRQDPGQGLRLIYYSQIVNDFQKGDIAEGYSVSREKKESFPLTVTSAQKNPTAFYLCASSLQGTGNTIYFGEGSWLTVV.

The chain couples TRBV7-6 to TRBJ1-4; D gene ambiguous. The CDR3 loop spans 12 amino acids. V gave up 4 bases and J gave up 8 bases, with 8 bases separating them. Germline V gene data show CDR1 as SGHVS and CDR2 as FNYEAQ. The CDR3 sequence: CASSSGREKLFF. The CDR3 coding sequence is TGTGCCAGCAGCTCCGGTCGGGAAAAACTGTTTTTT.

The genes are TRBV6-4 and TRBJ2-2; no clear D gene. Per germline, CDR1 MRHNA and CDR2 SNTAGT. Trimming removed 4 bases from V and 5 bases from J, with 8 bases in between. The CDR3 has 13 residues. The CDR3 coding sequence is TGTGCCAGCAGTGTTCGACATACCGGGGAGCTGTTTTTT. Its protein product is CASSVRHTGELFF.

This clone was found a few times. This chain connects TRBV5-1 to TRBJ2-3; 8 nucleotides align to TRBD1. Losses at the gene ends were 0 bases for V and 10 bases for J; bases not matched to a gene: 1. The CDR3 has 12 amino acids. Germline CDR1 is SGHRS and CDR2 is YFSETQ. The CDR3 is CASSLEGQAQYF. CDR3 in DNA: TGCGCCAGCAGCTTGGAGGGACAGGCGCAGTATTTT.

This chain links TRBV5-1 with TRBJ2-7, with D hard to call. This CDR3 contains 13 residues. The V end was cut by 0 bases, the J end by 5 bases, with 9 bases between. Germline lookup yields CDR1 SGHRS and CDR2 YFSETQ. The CDR3 is CASSLAADNEQYF. The CDR3 DNA follows: TGCGCCAGCAGCTTGGCGGCAGACAACGAGCAGTACTTC.

The chain carries TRBV5-1 and TRBJ2-3; possible D gene TRBD1, 6 bases. Trimming left V 4 bases short and J 0 bases short, with 9 bases between. The CDR3 sequence is 14 residues long. Germline V gives CDR1 SGHRS, CDR2 YFSETQ. CDR3: CASSQGPSTDTQYF. The CDR3 nucleotides are TGCGCCAGCAGCCAGGGGCCTAGCACAGATACGCAGTATTTT. Based on the CDR3 plus reference TRBV5-1 and TRBJ2-3, the full variable domain is KAGVTQTPRYLIKTRGQQVTLSCSPISGHRSVSWYQQTPGQGLQFLFEYFSETQRNKGNFPGRFSGRQFSNSRSEMNVSTLELGDSALYLCASSQGPSTDTQYFGPGTRLTVL.

The genes are TRBV9 and TRBJ2-7; 8 bases align to TRBD2. The junction had 8 bases not matched to a gene; V was cut back by 2 bases and J by 7 bases. Per germline, CDR1 SGDLS and CDR2 YYNGEE. The CDR3 has 14 amino acids. CDR3 DNA: TGTGCCAGCAGCGTTGCGGGGGGTCCGGGGGAGCAGTACTTC. Translated, it gives CASSVAGGPGEQYF.

This clone was seen only once. The chain uses TRBV14 and TRBJ1-1; D gene ambiguous. Trimming pared 0 bases from V and 6 bases from J, leaving 11 bases between. This CDR3 is built from 14 residues. Germline lookup yields CDR1 SGHDN and CDR2 FVKESK. The CDR3 spells CASSQDGRSAEAFF. CDR3 coding DNA: TGTGCCAGCAGCCAAGATGGAAGGAGCGCTGAAGCTTTCTTT. Full variable domain (remainder filled in from reference TRBV14 and TRBJ1-1): EAGVTQFPSHSVIEKGQTVTLRCDPISGHDNLYWYRRVMGKEIKFLLHFVKESKQDESGMPNNRFLAERTGGTYSTLKVQPAELEDSGVYFCASSQDGRSAEAFFGQGTRLTVV.

V is TRBV7-9 and J is TRBJ1-2; D unclear. Looked up from germline, CDR1 is SEHNR and CDR2 is FQNEAQ (reference sequence). Trimming left V 5 bases short and J 1 base short, with 8 bases between. The CDR3 is made up of 13 amino acids. The CDR3 here is CASSPASNYGYTF. Here the CDR3 DNA reads TGTGCCAGCAGCCCTGCGAGTAACTATGGCTACACCTTC.

The rearrangement links TRBV19 to TRBJ1-5; D might be TRBD1 (6 bases). V gave up 7 bases and J gave up 7 bases, with 17 bases separating them. Germline CDR1 is LNHDA and CDR2 is SQIVND (reference sequence). The CDR3 loop spans 14 amino acids. This chain's CDR3 is CASTSQGWMQPQHF. DNA for the CDR3: TGTGCCAGTACCTCCCAGGGGTGGATGCAGCCCCAGCATTTT.

J is TRBJ2-3 and V is TRBV6-5, with no clear D. CDR1 and CDR2 (germline): MNHEY, SVGAGI. V lost 2 bases and J lost 1, with 7 bases in between. The CDR3 is 14 residues long. CDR3 protein: CASSYGQGTDTQYF. Here the CDR3 DNA reads TGTGCCAGCAGTTACGGGCAGGGCACAGATACGCAGTATTTT.

The rearrangement joins TRBV7-8 to TRBJ2-5, with 13 bases matching TRBD2. The CDR3 consists of 17 residues. The germline V gene encodes CDR1 SGHVS and CDR2 FQNEAQ. V was pared by 3 bases and J by 4 bases, with 8 bases of the junction left unmatched. Written as DNA, the CDR3 is TGTGCCAGCAGCTTCGGACTAGCGGGGGCGACGGGAGAGACCCAGTACTTC. Amino acids: CASSFGLAGATGETQYF.

The chain couples TRBV15 to TRBJ1-5; D perhaps matches TRBD1 (5 bases). This CDR3 has 14 residues. CDR1 LNHNV and CDR2 YYDKDF come from the germline V gene (reference sequence). Between the trimmed V and J ends, which lost 5 bases and 6 bases, there was a span of 14 bases. CDR3 sequence: CATSAGGEGQPQHF. In nucleotides, the CDR3 is TGTGCCACCAGCGCCGGGGGGGAAGGTCAGCCCCAGCATTTT.

The chain combines TRBV10-3 with TRBJ1-5; maybe TRBD1 (5 bases). V was trimmed by 8 bases and J by 5 bases, leaving 10 bases between them. This CDR3 comprises 12 residues. Per germline, CDR1 ENHRY and CDR2 SYGVKD. The CDR3 region has the DNA TGTGCCATCGGGTGGGGGGATCAGCCCCAGCATTTT. Translating gives CAIGWGDQPQHF.

The chain combines TRBV4-2 with TRBJ2-7; 7 nucleotides match TRBD1. CDR3 length equals 15 residues. The V gene's germline CDR1 is LGHNA and CDR2 YNFKEQ. Trimming at V came to 1 base and at J to 0 bases, leaving 3 bases not matched to a gene. CDR3 nucleotides: TGTGCCAGCAGCCAAGGACAGGGCGACTCCTACGAGCAGTACTTC. This translates into CASSQGQGDSYEQYF.

This clone has only a few counts. The chain employs TRBV30 and TRBJ1-4, with 9 bases fitting TRBD1. Germline V gene lookup returns CDR1 GTSNPN and CDR2 SVGIG (reference sequence). The CDR3 covers 13 residues. Unmatched junction bases numbered 6, after V lost 5 bases and J lost 8 bases. CDR3 protein: CAWAGQGGEKLFF. The CDR3 DNA reads TGTGCCTGGGCGGGACAGGGAGGGGAAAAACTGTTTTTT.

The chain links TRBV5-1 to TRBJ2-7, with D unresolved. Trimming removed 4 bases from V and 3 bases from J, with 14 bases in between. Germline V lookup: CDR1 SGHRS, CDR2 YFSETQ. The CDR3 spans 14 residues. DNA for the CDR3: TGCGCCAGCAGCCCTGGGCTGGGTTACTACGAGCAGTACTTC. Protein: CASSPGLGYYEQYF.

The V call is TRBV18, the J call TRBJ1-1, with D unresolved. The germline V and J ends were trimmed by 6 bases and 11 bases, with 19 bases remaining between them. The germline CDR1 and CDR2 sequences are KGHSH and LQKENI. This CDR3 region has 13 residues. This CDR3 is CASSQEQRDEAFF. CDR3 bases: TGTGCCAGCTCCCAGGAGCAGAGGGATGAGGCTTTCTTT.

The chain combines TRBV30 with TRBJ1-4, with unresolved D. The V gene lost 0 bases and the J gene lost 7 bases, with 6 bases spanning the gap. The CDR3 contains 12 residues. Germline CDR1 is GTSNPN and CDR2 is SVGIG (reference sequence). Here the CDR3 DNA reads TGTGCCTGGAGTGTAGGGAGTGAAAAACTGTTTTTT. This encodes CAWSVGSEKLFF.